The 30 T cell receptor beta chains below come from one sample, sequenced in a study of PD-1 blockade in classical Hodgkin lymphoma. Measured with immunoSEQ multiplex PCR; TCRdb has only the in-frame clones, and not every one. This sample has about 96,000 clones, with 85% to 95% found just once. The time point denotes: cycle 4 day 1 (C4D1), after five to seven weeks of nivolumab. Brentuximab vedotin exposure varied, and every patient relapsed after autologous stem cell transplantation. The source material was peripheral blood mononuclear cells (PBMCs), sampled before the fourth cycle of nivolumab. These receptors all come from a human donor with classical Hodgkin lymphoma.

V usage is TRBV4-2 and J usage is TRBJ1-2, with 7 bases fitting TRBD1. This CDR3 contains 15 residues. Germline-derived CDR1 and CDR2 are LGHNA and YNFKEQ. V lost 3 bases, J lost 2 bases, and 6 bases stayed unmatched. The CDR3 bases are TGTGCCAGCAGCCACGCCGGGACAGACAACTATGGCTACACCTTC. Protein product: CASSHAGTDNYGYTF.

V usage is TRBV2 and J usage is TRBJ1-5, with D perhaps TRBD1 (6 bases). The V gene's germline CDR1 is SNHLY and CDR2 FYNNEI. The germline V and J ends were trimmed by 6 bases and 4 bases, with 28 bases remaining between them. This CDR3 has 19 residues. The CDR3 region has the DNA TGTGCCAGCAGCGCTTATATTACCCCCCAGGACAGCCTAAATCAGCCCCAGCATTTT. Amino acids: CASSAYITPQDSLNQPQHF.

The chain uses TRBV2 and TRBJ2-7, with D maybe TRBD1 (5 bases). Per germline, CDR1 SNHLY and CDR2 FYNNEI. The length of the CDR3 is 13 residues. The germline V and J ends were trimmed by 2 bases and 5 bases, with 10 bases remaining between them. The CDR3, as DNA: TGTGCCAGCAGTGAATCGGGCAGGGACGAGCAGTACTTC. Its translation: CASSESGRDEQYF.

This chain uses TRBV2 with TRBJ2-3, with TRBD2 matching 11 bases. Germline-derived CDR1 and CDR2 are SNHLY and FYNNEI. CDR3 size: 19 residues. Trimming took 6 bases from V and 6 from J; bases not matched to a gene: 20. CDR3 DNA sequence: TGTGCCAGCAGCAAGTCACTAGCGGGAGTCCTCCAGCCGGGGGATACGCAGTATTTT. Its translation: CASSKSLAGVLQPGDTQYF.

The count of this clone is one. The chain's CDR3 is CASSLGGQWRKQYF. CDR3 nucleotides: TGTGCCAGCAGTTTAGGGGGACAATGGCGAAAGCAGTACTTC. The chain uses TRBV27 and TRBJ2-7; D is perhaps TRBD1 (6 bases). The V end lost 2 bases, the J end lost 8 bases, and 16 bases lay between the germline ends. CDR1 is MNHEY and CDR2 is SMNVEV in the germline V gene (reference sequence). The CDR3 contains 14 residues.

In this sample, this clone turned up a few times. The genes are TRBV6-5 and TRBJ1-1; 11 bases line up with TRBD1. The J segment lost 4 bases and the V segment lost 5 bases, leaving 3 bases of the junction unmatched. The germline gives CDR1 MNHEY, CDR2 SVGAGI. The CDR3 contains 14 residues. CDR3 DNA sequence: TGTGCCAGCAGTGACGGGACAGGGGGCACTGAAGCTTTCTTT. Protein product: CASSDGTGGTEAFF.

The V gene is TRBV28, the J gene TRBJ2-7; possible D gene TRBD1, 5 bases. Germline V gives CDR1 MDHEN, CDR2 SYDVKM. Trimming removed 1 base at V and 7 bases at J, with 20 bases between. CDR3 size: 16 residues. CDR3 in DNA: TGTGCCAGCAGTTTATCTCCAAACTCTCCAGGGCCTGAGCAGTACTTC. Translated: CASSLSPNSPGPEQYF.

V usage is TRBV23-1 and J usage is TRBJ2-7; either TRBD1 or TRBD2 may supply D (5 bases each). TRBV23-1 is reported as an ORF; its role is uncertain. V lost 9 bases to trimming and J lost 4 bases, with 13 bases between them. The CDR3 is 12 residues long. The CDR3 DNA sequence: TGCGCCAGGGCTCCCGGGGCATACGAGCAGTACTTC. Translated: CARAPGAYEQYF.

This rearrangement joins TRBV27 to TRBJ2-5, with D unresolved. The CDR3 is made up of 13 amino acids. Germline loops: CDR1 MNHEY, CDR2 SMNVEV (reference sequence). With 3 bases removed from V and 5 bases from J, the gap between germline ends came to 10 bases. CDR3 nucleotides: TGTGCCAGCAGTTTTCTACTCGGGGAGACCCAGTACTTC. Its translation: CASSFLLGETQYF.

The CDR3 sequence is CASSLGGRAADTQYF. The CDR3 DNA reads TGTGCCAGCAGTTTGGGCGGGAGGGCCGCAGATACGCAGTATTTT. The chain has TRBV28 and TRBJ2-3, with TRBD2 identical over 9 bases. The CDR3 contains 15 residues. Losses at the gene ends were 3 bases for V and 4 bases for J; bases not matched to a gene: 5. The germline gives CDR1 MDHEN, CDR2 SYDVKM.

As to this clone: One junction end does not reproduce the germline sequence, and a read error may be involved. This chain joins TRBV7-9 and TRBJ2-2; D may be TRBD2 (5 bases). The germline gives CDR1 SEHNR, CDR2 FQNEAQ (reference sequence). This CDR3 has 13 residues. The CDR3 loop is CASRLEGGGELFF. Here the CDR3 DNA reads TGTGCCAGCAGGTTAGAAGGAGGCGGGGAGCTGTTTTTT.

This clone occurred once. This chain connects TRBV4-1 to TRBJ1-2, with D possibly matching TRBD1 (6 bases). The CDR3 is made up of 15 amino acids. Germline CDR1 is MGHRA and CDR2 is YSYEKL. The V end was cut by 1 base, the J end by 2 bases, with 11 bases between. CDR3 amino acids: CASSQVVGANYGYTF. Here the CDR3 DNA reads TGCGCCAGCAGCCAAGTCGTGGGGGCGAACTATGGCTACACCTTC.

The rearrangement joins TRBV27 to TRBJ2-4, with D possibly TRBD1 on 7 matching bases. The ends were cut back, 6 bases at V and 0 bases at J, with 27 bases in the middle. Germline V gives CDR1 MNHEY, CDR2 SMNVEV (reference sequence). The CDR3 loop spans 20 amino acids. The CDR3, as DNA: TGTGCCAGCAGGGGGGGATTGGGACAGAGGACAACTCTAGCCAAAAACATTCAGTACTTC. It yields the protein CASRGGLGQRTTLAKNIQYF.

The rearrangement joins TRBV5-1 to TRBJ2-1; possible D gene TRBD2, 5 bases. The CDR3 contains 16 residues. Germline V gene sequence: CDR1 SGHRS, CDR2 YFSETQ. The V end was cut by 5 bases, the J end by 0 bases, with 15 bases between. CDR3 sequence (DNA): TGCGCCAGCAGACCCCGCGCGGAGGACTCCTACAATGAGCAGTTCTTC. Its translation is CASRPRAEDSYNEQFF.

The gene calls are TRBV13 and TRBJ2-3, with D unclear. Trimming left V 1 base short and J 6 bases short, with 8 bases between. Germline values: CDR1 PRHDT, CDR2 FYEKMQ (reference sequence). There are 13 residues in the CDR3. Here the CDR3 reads CASSLDPSDTQYF. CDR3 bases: TGTGCCAGCAGCTTAGATCCCTCGGATACGCAGTATTTT.

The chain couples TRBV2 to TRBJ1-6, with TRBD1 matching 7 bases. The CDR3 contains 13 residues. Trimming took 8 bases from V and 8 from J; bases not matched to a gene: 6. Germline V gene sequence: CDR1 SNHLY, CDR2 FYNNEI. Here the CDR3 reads CASRRDSDSPLHF. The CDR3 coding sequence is TGTGCCAGCCGAAGGGACAGCGATTCACCCCTCCACTTT.

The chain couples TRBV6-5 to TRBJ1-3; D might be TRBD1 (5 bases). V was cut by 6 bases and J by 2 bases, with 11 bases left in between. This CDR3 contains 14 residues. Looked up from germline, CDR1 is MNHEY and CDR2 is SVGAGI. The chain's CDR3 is CASSQDRAGNTIYF. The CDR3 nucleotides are TGTGCCAGCAGCCAAGACAGAGCTGGAAACACCATATATTTT.

CDR3 in amino acids: CASSQAQGLSYEQYF. The CDR3, as DNA: TGCGCCAGCAGCCAAGCTCAAGGGCTATCCTACGAGCAGTACTTC. The chain combines TRBV4-1 with TRBJ2-7; D is unclear. The germline V gene has CDR1 MGHRA and CDR2 YSYEKL. The CDR3 extends over 15 amino acids. V dropped 1 base and J dropped 1 base, with 11 bases sitting between them.

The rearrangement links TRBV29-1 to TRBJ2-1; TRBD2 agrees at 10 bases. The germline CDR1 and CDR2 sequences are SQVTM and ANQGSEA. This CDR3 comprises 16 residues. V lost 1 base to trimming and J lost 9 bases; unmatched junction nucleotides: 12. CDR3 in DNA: TGCAGCGTTGAAGTTGCCCTAGCGGGAGTTCTGGGTGAGCAGTTCTTC. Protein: CSVEVALAGVLGEQFF.

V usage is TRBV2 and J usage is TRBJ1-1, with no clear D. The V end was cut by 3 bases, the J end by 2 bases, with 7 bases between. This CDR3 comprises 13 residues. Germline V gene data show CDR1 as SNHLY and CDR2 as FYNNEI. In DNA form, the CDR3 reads TGTGCCAGCAGTGATGAGGGAAACACTGAAGCTTTCTTT. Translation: CASSDEGNTEAFF.

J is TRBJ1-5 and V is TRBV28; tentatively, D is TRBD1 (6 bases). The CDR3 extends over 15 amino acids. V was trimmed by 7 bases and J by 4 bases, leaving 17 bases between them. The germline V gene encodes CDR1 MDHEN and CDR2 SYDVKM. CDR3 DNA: TGTGCCAGCAACACCGGGGGCGACTTGAATCAGCCCCAGCATTTT. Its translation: CASNTGGDLNQPQHF. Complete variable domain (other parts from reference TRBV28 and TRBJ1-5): DVKVTQSSRYLVKRTGEKVFLECVQDMDHENMFWYRQDPGLGLRLIYFSYDVKMKEKGDIPEGYSVSREKKERFSLILESASTNQTSMYLCASNTGGDLNQPQHFGDGTRLSIL.

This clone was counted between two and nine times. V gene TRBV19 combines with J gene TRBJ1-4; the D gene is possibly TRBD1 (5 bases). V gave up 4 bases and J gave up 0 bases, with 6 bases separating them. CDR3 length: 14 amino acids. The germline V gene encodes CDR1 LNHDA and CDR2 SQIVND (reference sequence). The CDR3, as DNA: TGTGCCAGTAGTAGACAGCCAACTAATGAAAAACTGTTTTTT. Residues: CASSRQPTNEKLFF.

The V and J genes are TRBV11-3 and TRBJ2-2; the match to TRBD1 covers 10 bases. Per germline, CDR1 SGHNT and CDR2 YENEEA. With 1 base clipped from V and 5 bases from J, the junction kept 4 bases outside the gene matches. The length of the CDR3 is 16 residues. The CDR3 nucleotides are TGTGCCAGCAGCTTAGGGACAGGGGGAAGAACCGGGGAGCTGTTTTTT. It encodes CASSLGTGGRTGELFF.

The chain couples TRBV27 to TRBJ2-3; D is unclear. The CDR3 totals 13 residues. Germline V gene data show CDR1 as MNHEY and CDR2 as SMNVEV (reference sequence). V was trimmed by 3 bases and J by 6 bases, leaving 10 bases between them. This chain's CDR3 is CASSFSPTDTQYF. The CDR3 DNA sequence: TGTGCCAGCAGTTTTAGTCCTACGGATACGCAGTATTTT.

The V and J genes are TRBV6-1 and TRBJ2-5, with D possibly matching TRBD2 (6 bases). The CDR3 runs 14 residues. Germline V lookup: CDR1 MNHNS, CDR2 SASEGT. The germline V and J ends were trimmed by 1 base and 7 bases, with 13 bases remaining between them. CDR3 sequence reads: CASSEEASVGTQYF. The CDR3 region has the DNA TGTGCCAGCAGTGAAGAGGCTAGCGTTGGGACCCAGTACTTC.

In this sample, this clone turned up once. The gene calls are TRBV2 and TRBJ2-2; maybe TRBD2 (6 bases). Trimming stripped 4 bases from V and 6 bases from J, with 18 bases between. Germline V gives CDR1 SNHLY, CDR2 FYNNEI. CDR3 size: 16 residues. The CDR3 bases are TGTGCCAGCAGTGCCCGTACTCGGGAGTTTTCCGGGGAGCTGTTTTTT. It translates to CASSARTREFSGELFF.

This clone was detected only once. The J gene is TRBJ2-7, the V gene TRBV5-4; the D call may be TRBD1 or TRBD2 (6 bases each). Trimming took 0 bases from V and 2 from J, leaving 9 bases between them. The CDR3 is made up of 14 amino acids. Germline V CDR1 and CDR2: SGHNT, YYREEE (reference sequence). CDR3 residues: CASSLGGDTYEQYF. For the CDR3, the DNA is TGTGCCAGCAGCTTGGGGGGGGACACCTACGAGCAGTACTTC.

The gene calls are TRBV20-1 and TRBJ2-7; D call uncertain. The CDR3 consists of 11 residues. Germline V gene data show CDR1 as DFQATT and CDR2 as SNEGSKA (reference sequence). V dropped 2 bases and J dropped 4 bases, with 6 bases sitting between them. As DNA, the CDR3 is TGCAGTGCTAGATCGTTGTACGAGCAGTACTTC. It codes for CSARSLYEQYF.

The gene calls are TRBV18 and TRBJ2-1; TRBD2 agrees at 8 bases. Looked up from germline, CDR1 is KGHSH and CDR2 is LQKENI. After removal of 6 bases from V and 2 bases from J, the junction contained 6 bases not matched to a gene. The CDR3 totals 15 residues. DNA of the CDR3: TGTGCCAGCTCCCCCGGACTAGCCACCTACAATGAGCAGTTCTTC. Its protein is CASSPGLATYNEQFF.

The DNA of the CDR3 is TGTGCCAGCAGCTTGGGGGCGACGCAGTATTTT. Translating gives CASSLGATQYF. The rearrangement joins TRBV7-2 to TRBJ2-3, with D maybe TRBD1 (6 bases). V lost 3 bases, J lost 9 bases, and 7 bases lay in between. Per the germline V gene, CDR1 is SGHTA and CDR2 is FQGNSA. This CDR3 spans 11 amino acids.